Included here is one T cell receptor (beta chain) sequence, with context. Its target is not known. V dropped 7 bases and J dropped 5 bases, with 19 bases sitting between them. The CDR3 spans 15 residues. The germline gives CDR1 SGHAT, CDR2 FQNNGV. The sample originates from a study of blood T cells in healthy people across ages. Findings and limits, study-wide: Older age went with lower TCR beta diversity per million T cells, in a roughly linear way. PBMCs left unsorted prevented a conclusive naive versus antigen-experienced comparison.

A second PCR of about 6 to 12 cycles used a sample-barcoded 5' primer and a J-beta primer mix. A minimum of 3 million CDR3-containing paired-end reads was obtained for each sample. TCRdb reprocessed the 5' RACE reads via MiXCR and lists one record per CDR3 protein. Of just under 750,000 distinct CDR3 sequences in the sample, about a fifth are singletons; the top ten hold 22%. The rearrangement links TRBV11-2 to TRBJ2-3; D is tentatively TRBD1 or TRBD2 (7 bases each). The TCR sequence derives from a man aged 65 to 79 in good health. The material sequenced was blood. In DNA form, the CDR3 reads TGTGCCAGCACTGGGGGGGAGGGGGCGGGAGATACGCAGTATTTT. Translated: CASTGGEGAGDTQYF. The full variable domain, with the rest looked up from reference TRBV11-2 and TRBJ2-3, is EAGVAQSPRYKIIEKRQSVAFWCNPISGHATLYWYQQILGQGPKLLIQFQNNGVVDDSQLPKDRFSAERLKGVDSTLKIQPAKLEDSAVYLCASTGGEGAGDTQYFGPGTRLTVL.